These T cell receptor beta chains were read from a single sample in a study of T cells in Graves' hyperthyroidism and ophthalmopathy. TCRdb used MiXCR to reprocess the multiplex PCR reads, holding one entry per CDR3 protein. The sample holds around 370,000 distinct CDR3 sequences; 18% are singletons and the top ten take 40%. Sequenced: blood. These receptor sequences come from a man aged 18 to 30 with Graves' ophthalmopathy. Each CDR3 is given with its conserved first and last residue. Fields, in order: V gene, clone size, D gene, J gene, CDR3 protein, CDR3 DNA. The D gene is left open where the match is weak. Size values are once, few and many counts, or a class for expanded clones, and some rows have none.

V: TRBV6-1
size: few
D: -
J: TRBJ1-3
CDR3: CASTIGYSSGNTIYF
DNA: TGTGCCAGCACAATCGGATACTCCTCTGGAAACACCATATATTTT

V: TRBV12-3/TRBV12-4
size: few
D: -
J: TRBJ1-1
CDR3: CASSSPGHGNTEAFF
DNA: TGTGCCAGCAGTTCCCCGGGGCACGGCAACACTGAAGCTTTCTTT

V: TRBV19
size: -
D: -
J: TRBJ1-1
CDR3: CASSIEWVRVNTEAFF
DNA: TGTGCCAGTAGTATTGAATGGGTCAGGGTGAACACTGAAGCTTTCTTT

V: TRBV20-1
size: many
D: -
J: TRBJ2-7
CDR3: CSAPRTNEYEQYF
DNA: TGCAGTGCACCTAGGACTAACGAGTACGAGCAGTACTTC

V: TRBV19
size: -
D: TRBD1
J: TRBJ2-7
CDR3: CASSTSRTGGDEQYF
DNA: TGTGCCAGTAGTACCTCAAGGACAGGGGGTGACGAGCAGTACTTC

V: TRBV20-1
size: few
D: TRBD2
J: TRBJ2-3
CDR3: CSASSGGRSTDTQYF
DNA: TGCAGTGCTAGTAGCGGGGGGCGTAGCACAGATACGCAGTATTTT

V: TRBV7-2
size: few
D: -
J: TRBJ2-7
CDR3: CASSLGNLVGWGDEQYF
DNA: TGTGCCAGCAGCTTAGGGAATCTGGTAGGCTGGGGTGACGAGCAGTACTTC

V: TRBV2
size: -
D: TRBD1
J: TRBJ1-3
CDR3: CASRRDRDGNTIYF
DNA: TGTGCCAGCAGGAGGGACAGGGATGGAAACACCATATATTTT

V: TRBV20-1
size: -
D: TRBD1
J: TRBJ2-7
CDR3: CSATSGTGGFYEQYF
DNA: TGCAGTGCCACCTCCGGGACAGGGGGCTTCTACGAGCAGTACTTC

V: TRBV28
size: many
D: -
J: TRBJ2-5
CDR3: CASSLAHWEVETQYF
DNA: TGTGCCAGCAGTTTAGCCCATTGGGAAGTAGAGACCCAGTACTTC

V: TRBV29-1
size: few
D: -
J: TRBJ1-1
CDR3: CSGGRSRNTEAFF
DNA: TGCAGCGGAGGGAGATCGCGGAACACTGAAGCTTTCTTT

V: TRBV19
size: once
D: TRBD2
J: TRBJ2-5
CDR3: CASSAPGTSGGIKTQYF
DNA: TGTGCCAGTAGTGCGCCCGGGACTAGCGGGGGGATAAAGACCCAGTACTTC

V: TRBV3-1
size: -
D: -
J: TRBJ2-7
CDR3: CASSHGADSYEQYF
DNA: TGTGCCAGCAGCCACGGTGCAGACTCCTACGAGCAGTACTTC

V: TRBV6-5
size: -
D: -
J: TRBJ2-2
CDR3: CASSYEGRGTGELFF
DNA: TGTGCCAGCAGTTACGAGGGGCGCGGGACCGGGGAGCTGTTTTTT

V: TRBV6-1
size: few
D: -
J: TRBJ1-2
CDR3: CASSRDHYGYTF
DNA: TGTGCCAGCAGTAGGGACCACTATGGCTACACCTTC